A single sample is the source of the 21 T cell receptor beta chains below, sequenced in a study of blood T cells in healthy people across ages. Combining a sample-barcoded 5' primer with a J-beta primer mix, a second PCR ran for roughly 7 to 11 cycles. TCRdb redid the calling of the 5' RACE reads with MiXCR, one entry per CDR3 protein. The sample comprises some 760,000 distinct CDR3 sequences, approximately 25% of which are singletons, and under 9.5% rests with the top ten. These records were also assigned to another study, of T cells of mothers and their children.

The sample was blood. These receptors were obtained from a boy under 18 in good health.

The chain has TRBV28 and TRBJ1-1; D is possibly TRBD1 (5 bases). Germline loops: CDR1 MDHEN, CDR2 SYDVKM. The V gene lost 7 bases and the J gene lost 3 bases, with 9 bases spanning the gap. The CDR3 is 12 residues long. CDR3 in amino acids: CASTDSHTEAFF. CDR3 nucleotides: TGTGCCAGCACCGACAGTCACACTGAAGCTTTCTTT.

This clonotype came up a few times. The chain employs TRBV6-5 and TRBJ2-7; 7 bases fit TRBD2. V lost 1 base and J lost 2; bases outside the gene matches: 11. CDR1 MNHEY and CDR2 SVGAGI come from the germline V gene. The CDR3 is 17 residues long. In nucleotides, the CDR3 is TGTGCCAGCAGTTACTTGAGGTTTGGGGGGGATACCTACGAGCAGTACTTC. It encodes CASSYLRFGGDTYEQYF.

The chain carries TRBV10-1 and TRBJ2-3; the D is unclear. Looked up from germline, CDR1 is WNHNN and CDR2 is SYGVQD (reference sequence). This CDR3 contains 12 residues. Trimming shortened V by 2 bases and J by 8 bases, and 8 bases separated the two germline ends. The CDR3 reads CASSEGVRTQYF. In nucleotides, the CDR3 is TGCGCCAGCAGTGAGGGGGTGCGTACGCAGTATTTT.

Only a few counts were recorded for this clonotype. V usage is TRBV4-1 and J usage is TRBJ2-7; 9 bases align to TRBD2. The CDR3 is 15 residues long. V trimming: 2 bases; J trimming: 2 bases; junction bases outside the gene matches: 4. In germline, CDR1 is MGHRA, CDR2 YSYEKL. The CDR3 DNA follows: TGCGCCAGCAGCCAACCGACTAGCGGCGCCTACGAGCAGTACTTC. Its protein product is CASSQPTSGAYEQYF.

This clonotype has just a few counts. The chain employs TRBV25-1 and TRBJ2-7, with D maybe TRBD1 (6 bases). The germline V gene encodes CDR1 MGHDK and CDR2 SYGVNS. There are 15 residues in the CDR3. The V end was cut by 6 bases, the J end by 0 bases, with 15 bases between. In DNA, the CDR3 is TGTGCCAGCAGCCCAGGGGTTATGGGCTCCTACGAGCAGTACTTC. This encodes CASSPGVMGSYEQYF.

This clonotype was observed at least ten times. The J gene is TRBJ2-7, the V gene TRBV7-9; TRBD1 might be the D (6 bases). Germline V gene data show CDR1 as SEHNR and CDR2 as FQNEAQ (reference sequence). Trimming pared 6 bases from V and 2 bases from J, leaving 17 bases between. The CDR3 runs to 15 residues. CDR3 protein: CASSLDSLSTYEQYF. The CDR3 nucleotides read TGTGCCAGCAGTTTGGACAGCCTCTCGACCTACGAGCAGTACTTC. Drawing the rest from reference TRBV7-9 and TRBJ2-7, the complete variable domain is DTGVSQNPRHKITKRGQNVTFRCDPISEHNRLYWYRQTLGQGPEFLTYFQNEAQLEKSRLLSDRFSAERPKGSFSTLEIQRTEQGDSAMYLCASSLDSLSTYEQYFGPGTRLTVT.

The CDR3 spells CSARQSSPLQAPWDEKLFF. The DNA for the CDR3 is TGCAGTGCTAGACAGAGTAGTCCCCTACAGGCACCATGGGATGAAAAACTGTTTTTT. J is TRBJ1-4 and V is TRBV20-1; possible D gene TRBD1, 5 bases. CDR1 is DFQATT, CDR2 SNEGSKA, per germline (reference sequence). The CDR3 spans 19 residues. V was pared by 2 bases and J by 6 bases, with 28 bases between.

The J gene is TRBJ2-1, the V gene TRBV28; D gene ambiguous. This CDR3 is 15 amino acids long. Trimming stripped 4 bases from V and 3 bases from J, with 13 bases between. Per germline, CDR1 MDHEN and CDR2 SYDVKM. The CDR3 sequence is CASSSRATFYNEQFF. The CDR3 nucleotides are TGTGCCAGCAGTTCCCGGGCTACCTTCTACAATGAGCAGTTCTTC.

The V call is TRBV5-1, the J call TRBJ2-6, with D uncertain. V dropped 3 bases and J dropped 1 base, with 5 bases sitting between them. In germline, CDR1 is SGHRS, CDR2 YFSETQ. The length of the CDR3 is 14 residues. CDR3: CASSWESGANVLTF. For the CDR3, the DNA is TGCGCCAGCAGCTGGGAATCTGGGGCCAACGTCCTGACTTTC.

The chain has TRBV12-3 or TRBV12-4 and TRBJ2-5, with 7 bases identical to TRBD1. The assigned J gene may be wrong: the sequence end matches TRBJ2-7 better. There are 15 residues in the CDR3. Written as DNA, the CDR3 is TGTGCCAGCAGTTTATCACGGACAGGAAGATACGAGCAGTACTTC. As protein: CASSLSRTGRYEQYF.

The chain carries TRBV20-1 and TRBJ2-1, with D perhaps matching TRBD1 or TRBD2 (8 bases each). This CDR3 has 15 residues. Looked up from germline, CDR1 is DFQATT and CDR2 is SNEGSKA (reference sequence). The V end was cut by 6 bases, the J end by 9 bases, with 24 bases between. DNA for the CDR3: TGCAGTGCGATAGCGGGAACAGGGGGAGCGGTTGAGCAGTTCTTC. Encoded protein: CSAIAGTGGAVEQFF.

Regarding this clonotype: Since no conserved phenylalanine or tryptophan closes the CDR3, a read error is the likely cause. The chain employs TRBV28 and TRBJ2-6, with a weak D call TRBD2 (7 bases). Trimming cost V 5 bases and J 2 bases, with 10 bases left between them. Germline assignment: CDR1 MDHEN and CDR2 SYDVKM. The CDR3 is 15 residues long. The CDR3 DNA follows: TGTGCCAGCAGTCCGCGGGGGCCTGGGGCCAACGTCCTGACTCTC. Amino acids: CASSPRGPGANVLTL.

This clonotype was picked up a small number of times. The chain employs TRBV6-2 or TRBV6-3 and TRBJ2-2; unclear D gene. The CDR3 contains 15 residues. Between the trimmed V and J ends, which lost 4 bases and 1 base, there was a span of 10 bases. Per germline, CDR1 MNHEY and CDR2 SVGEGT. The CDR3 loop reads CASSFLLKNTGELFF. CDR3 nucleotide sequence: TGTGCCAGCAGTTTCTTGCTCAAGAACACCGGGGAGCTGTTTTTT.

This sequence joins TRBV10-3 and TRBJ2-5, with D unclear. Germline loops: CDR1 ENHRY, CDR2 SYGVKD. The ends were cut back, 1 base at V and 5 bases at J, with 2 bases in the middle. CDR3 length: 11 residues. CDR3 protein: CAISEWETQYF. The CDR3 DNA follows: TGTGCCATCAGTGAGTGGGAGACCCAGTACTTC.

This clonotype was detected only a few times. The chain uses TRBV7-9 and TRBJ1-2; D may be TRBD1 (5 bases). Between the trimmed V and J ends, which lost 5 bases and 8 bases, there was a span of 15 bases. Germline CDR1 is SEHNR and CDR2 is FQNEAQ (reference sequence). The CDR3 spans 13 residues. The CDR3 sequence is CASSVSGTKGYTF. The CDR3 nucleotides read TGTGCCAGCAGCGTCTCCGGGACTAAAGGCTACACCTTC.

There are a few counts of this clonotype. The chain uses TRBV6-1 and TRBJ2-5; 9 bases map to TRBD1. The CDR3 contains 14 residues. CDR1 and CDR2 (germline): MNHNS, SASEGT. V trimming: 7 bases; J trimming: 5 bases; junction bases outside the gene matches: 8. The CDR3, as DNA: TGTGCCAGCAACCAACAGGGGGCAGGGGAGACCCAGTACTTC. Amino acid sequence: CASNQQGAGETQYF.

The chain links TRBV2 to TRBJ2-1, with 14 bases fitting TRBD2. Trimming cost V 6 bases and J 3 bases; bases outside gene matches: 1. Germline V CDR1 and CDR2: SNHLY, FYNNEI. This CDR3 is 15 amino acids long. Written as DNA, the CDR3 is TGTGCCAGCAGGGGGACTAGCGGGAGCTACAATGAGCAGTTCTTC. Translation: CASRGTSGSYNEQFF.

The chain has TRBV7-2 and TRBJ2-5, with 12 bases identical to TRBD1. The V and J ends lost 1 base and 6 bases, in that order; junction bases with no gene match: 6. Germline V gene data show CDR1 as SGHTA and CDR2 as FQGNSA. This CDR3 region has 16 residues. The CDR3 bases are TGTGCCAGCAGCTTAGGGGGGACAGGGGGCGCGAAGACCCAGTACTTC. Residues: CASSLGGTGGAKTQYF.

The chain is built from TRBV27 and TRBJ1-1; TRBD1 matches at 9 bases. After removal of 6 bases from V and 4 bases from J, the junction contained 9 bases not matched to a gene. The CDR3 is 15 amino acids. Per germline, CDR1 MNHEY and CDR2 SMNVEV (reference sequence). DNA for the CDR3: TGTGCCAGCAGGGTCGACAGGGGGGTGACCACTGAAGCTTTCTTT. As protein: CASRVDRGVTTEAFF.

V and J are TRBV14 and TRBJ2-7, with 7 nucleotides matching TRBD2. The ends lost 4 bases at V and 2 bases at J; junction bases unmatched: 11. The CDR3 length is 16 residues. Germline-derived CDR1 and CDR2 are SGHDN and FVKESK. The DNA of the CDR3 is TGTGCCAGCAGCCGGGCAGTGCGGGAGACCGCCTACGAGCAGTACTTC. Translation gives CASSRAVRETAYEQYF.

CDR3 DNA: TGTGCCAGCAGCTTAGTAGTAGCGGGCCAAGAGACCCAGTACTTC. Protein sequence: CASSLVVAGQETQYF. The chain carries TRBV11-2 and TRBJ2-5; TRBD2 matches at 7 bases. Trimming cost V 1 base and J 1 base; bases outside gene matches: 3. The germline V gene encodes CDR1 SGHAT and CDR2 FQNNGV. The CDR3 consists of 15 residues.